This TCR beta chain was observed in a study of early T cells in non-severe SARS-CoV-2 infection. This clonotype has a count of ten or more. The germline CDR1 and CDR2 sequences are SGHVS and FNYEAQ. V lost 5 bases and J 6 bases, leaving 14 bases between the germline ends. The CDR3 length is 13 residues. One entry per CDR3 protein results from TCRdb running MiXCR on the 5' RACE reads. In the table there are tens of thousands of distinct CDR3 sequences, roughly 13% of which are singletons. Sequences were obtained from whole blood. The V call is TRBV7-6, the J call TRBJ2-7; a possible D gene is TRBD1 (5 bases). This clonotype was obtained from an adult who was a healthcare worker with PCR-confirmed SARS-CoV-2 infection or an uninfected control (not recorded which). CDR3 DNA sequence: TGTGCCAGCAGCATCTCTCAGGGTGGCGAGCAGTACTTC. Protein: CASSISQGGEQYF.